A single sample is the source of the 3 T cell receptor beta chains below, sequenced in a study of blood T cells in healthy people across ages. Then a second PCR, running roughly 7 to 11 cycles, was carried out with a sample-barcoded 5' primer and a J-beta primer mix. A single record per CDR3 protein comes from TCRdb applying MiXCR to the 5' RACE reads. Of about 780,000 distinct CDR3 sequences detected, 46% appear once; the ten largest clones hold 15% to 20%. The sample taken for sequencing was blood. Receptors were obtained from an elderly man in good health.

This chain uses TRBV5-1 with TRBJ2-7; D tentatively fits TRBD1 or TRBD2 (5 bases each). V dropped 0 bases and J dropped 2 bases, with 12 bases sitting between them. Germline V gene data show CDR1 as SGHRS and CDR2 as YFSETQ. CDR3 size: 15 residues. The CDR3 reads CASSLGGRGPYEQYF. As DNA, the CDR3 is TGCGCCAGCAGCTTGGGTGGACGGGGACCCTACGAGCAGTACTTC.

This clonotype was seen a few times. The rearrangement joins TRBV20-1 to TRBJ2-7, with 7 bases identical to TRBD1. The trim removed 6 bases at V and 6 bases at J, leaving 5 bases unmatched. Germline V gene sequence: CDR1 DFQATT, CDR2 SNEGSKA (reference sequence). The CDR3 runs 11 residues. CDR3 in amino acids: CSARTGTEQYF. CDR3 nucleotide sequence: TGCAGTGCGCGGACAGGTACCGAGCAGTACTTC.

The chain joins TRBV7-2 to TRBJ2-3, with D tentatively TRBD2 (5 bases). This CDR3 has 17 residues. Trimming removed 0 bases at V and 4 bases at J, with 17 bases between. Germline V gene sequence: CDR1 SGHTA, CDR2 FQGNSA. The CDR3 loop is CASSLAPLRALADTQYF. For the CDR3, the DNA is TGTGCCAGCAGCTTAGCCCCCTTGCGGGCGCTCGCAGATACGCAGTATTTT.